A single sample gave rise to the 13 T cell receptor beta chains below, sequenced in a study of graft-versus-host responses after intestinal transplantation. Method: immunoSEQ multiplex PCR; TCRdb's copy keeps in-frame clones and lacks some. Altogether approximately 37,000 clones are present, about nine tenths being singletons, with the ten largest covering around 7%. Sample: PBMCs, taken less than 280 days after transplant. The origin of the receptors is a human patient who received an intestinal transplant, so some T cells may come from the graft donor.

The V call is TRBV4-2, the J call TRBJ1-2; TRBD1 aligns across 9 bases. The length of the CDR3 is 16 residues. Per the germline V gene, CDR1 is LGHNA and CDR2 is YNFKEQ. V was clipped by 5 bases and J by 4 bases; unmatched bases: 11. CDR3 loop: CASSINRDRAGYGYTF. The CDR3 DNA follows: TGTGCCAGCAGCATAAACCGGGACAGGGCCGGCTATGGCTACACCTTC.

The rearrangement joins TRBV7-8 to TRBJ2-7, with D possibly matching TRBD2 (5 bases). Trimming stripped 1 base from V and 5 bases from J, with 12 bases between. CDR3 size: 14 residues. Germline V gene sequence: CDR1 SGHVS, CDR2 FQNEAQ. CDR3 sequence reads: CASSLVLGSNEQYF. DNA for the CDR3: TGTGCCAGCAGCTTAGTCTTAGGGAGTAACGAGCAGTACTTC. Combining the CDR3 with reference TRBV7-8 and TRBJ2-7 gives the whole variable domain GAGVSQSPRYKVAKRGQDVALRCDPISGHVSLFWYQQALGQGPEFLTYFQNEAQLDKSGLPSDRFFAERPEGSVSTLKIQRTQQEDSAVYLCASSLVLGSNEQYFGPGTRLTVT.

The rearrangement uses TRBV11-3 and TRBJ1-1; 7 bases are shared with TRBD1. Trimming cost V 5 bases and J 0 bases; bases outside gene matches: 3. Per germline, CDR1 SGHNT and CDR2 YENEEA. The CDR3 length is 14 residues. The CDR3 DNA reads TGTGCCAGCAGCCGAACAGGGGTGAACACTGAAGCTTTCTTT. Encoded protein: CASSRTGVNTEAFF.

As regards this clone: Since the CDR3 does not end with the conserved phenylalanine or tryptophan, this likely comes from a read error. The gene calls are TRBV7-8 and TRBJ2-3; D possibly corresponds to TRBD2 (5 bases). CDR1 is SGHVS, CDR2 FQNEAQ, per germline. This CDR3 has 15 residues. V was cut by 0 bases and J by 0 bases, with 7 bases left in between. The CDR3 region has the DNA TGTGCCAGCAGCTTAGCTCCGGGGAGCACAGATACGCAGTATTCT. Protein: CASSLAPGSTDTQYS.

The V gene is TRBV2, the J gene TRBJ2-1; a possible D gene is TRBD2 (5 bases). Germline CDR1 and CDR2: SNHLY and FYNNEI. The CDR3 covers 16 residues. The ends were cut back, 6 bases at V and 4 bases at J, with 19 bases in the middle. As DNA, the CDR3 is TGTGCCAGCAGCCAACGTTACGGGGATAGGTACAATGAGCAGTTCTTC. It translates to CASSQRYGDRYNEQFF. The entire variable domain, with the rest obtained from reference TRBV2 and TRBJ2-1, is as follows: EPEVTQTPSHQVTQMGQEVILRCVPISNHLYFYWYRQILGQKVEFLVSFYNNEISEKSEIFDDQFSVERPDGSNFTLKIRSTKLEDSAMYFCASSQRYGDRYNEQFFGPGTRLTVL.

V and J are TRBV6-1 and TRBJ1-1; D call uncertain. The CDR3 has 14 residues. CDR1 is MNHNS and CDR2 is SASEGT in the germline V gene. V was trimmed by 3 bases and J by 0 bases, leaving 8 bases between them. The CDR3 DNA reads as TGTGCCAGCAGTGAGGTGTTGATGAACACTGAAGCTTTCTTT. As protein: CASSEVLMNTEAFF.

The chain combines TRBV5-1 with TRBJ2-5; no clear D. Germline CDR1 SGHRS, CDR2 YFSETQ. Trimming left V 4 bases short and J 5 bases short, with 9 bases between. The CDR3 totals 12 residues. The CDR3 spells CASSHNAETQYF. The DNA for the CDR3 is TGCGCCAGCAGCCACAATGCTGAGACCCAGTACTTC.

The gene calls are TRBV4-1 and TRBJ2-5; TRBD2 matches 8 bases. The length of the CDR3 is 16 residues. V lost 4 bases and J lost 7; bases outside the gene matches: 14. Germline loops: CDR1 MGHRA, CDR2 YSYEKL. The CDR3 DNA follows: TGCGCCAGCAGCCTTAAGATAGAGGGACTAGTAAGGACCCAGTACTTC. Protein sequence: CASSLKIEGLVRTQYF.

The rearrangement uses TRBV5-1 and TRBJ2-5; 11 bases are a match to TRBD1. The germline gives CDR1 SGHRS, CDR2 YFSETQ. The CDR3 spans 14 residues. J gave up 4 bases and V 6 bases, and 5 bases lay outside the gene matches. For the CDR3, the DNA is TGCGCCAGCACTCCGGGACAGGGGGGAGAGACCCAGTACTTC. Protein: CASTPGQGGETQYF.

A single count supports this clone. This chain joins TRBV5-1 and TRBJ2-2, with 9 bases that match TRBD1. The CDR3 runs to 16 residues. Germline-derived CDR1 and CDR2 are SGHRS and YFSETQ. V was clipped by 3 bases and J by 6 bases; unmatched bases: 9. The DNA for the CDR3 is TGCGCCAGCAGCTCGACAGGGGGAATGCGGGCCGGGGAGCTGTTTTTT. It specifies CASSSTGGMRAGELFF.

V gene TRBV19 combines with J gene TRBJ2-7; D could derive from TRBD1 or TRBD2 (5 bases each). The germline V gene encodes CDR1 LNHDA and CDR2 SQIVND (reference sequence). The CDR3 has 17 residues. V lost 6 bases to trimming and J lost 0 bases, with 21 bases between them. Written as DNA, the CDR3 is TGTGCCAGTAGCGATTCAGGGCGCAGCGGTGGCTCCTACGAGCAGTACTTC. It encodes CASSDSGRSGGSYEQYF.

This clone was seen a handful of times. The chain carries TRBV7-9 and TRBJ2-7; D is unresolved. The CDR3 consists of 11 residues. V was shortened by 2 bases and J by 5 bases, with 4 bases between the two germline ends. Germline CDR1 reads SEHNR; CDR2 reads FQNEAQ (reference sequence). The CDR3 protein is CASSLNHEQYF. The CDR3 nucleotides read TGTGCCAGCAGCTTAAACCACGAGCAGTACTTC.

Concerning this clone: Other nucleotide sequences from this sample produce the same CDR3. The chain employs TRBV7-8 and TRBJ2-1; D possibly matches TRBD1 or TRBD2 (6 bases each). The germline CDR1 and CDR2 sequences are SGHVS and FQNEAQ. Trimming cost V 6 bases and J 10 bases, with 13 bases left between them. The CDR3 has 12 amino acids. The CDR3 spells CASRLTGGEQFF. CDR3 DNA: TGTGCCAGCAGATTGACCGGGGGCGAGCAGTTCTTC.